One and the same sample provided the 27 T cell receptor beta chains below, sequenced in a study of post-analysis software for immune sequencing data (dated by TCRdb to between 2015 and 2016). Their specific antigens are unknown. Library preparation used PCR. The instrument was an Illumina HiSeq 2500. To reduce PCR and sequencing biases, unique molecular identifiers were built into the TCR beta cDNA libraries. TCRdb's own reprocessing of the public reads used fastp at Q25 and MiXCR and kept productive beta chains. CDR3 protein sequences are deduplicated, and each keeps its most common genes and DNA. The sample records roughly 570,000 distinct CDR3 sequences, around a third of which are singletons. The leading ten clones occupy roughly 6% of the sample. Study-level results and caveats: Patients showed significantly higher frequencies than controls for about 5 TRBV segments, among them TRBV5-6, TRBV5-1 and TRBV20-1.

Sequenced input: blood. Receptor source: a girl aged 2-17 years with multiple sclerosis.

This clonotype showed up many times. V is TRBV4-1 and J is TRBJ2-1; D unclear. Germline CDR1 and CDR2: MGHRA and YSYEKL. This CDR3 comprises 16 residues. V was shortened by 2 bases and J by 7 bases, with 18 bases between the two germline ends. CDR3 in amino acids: CASSQQMLPPVNEQFF. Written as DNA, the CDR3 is TGCGCCAGCAGCCAACAGATGCTGCCACCGGTTAATGAGCAGTTCTTC.

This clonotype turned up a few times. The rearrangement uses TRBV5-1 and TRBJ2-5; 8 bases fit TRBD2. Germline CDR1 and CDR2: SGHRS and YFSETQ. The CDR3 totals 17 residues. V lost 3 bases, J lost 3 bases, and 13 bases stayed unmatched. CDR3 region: CASSSDGPGGREETQYF. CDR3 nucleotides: TGCGCCAGCAGCTCCGACGGTCCGGGGGGGAGAGAAGAGACCCAGTACTTC.

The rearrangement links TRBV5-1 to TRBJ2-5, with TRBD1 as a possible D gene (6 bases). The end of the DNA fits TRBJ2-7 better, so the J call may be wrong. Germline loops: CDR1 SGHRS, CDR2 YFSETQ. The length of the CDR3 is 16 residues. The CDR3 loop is CASSPGLQGKMVEQYF. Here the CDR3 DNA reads TGCGCCAGCAGCCCTGGCTTACAGGGAAAAATGGTCGAGCAGTACTTC.

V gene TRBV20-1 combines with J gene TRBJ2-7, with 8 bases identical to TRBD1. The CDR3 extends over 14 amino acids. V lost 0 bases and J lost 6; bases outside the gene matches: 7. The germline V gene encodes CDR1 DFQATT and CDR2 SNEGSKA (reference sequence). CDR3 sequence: CSARDWTGSPEQYF. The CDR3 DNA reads TGCAGTGCTAGAGATTGGACAGGGTCGCCCGAGCAGTACTTC.

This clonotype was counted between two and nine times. CDR3: CSARPTGSETQYF. CDR3 bases: TGCAGTGCTAGGCCCACAGGGAGCGAGACCCAGTACTTC. The chain is built from TRBV20-1 and TRBJ2-5, with D possibly matching TRBD1 (6 bases). This CDR3 is 13 amino acids long. CDR1 DFQATT and CDR2 SNEGSKA come from the germline V gene (reference sequence). Between the trimmed V and J ends, which lost 3 bases and 5 bases, there was a span of 13 bases.

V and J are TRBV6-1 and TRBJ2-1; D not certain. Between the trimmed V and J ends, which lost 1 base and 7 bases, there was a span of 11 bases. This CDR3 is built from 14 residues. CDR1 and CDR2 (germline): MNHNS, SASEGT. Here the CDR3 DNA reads TGTGCCAGCAGTGAAGTTCTGGGGTGGAATGAGCAGTTCTTC. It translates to CASSEVLGWNEQFF.

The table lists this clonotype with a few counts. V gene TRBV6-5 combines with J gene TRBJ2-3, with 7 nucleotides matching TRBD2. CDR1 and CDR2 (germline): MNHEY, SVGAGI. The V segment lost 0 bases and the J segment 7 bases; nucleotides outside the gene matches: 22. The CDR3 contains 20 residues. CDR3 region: CASSYSGASGVSPILNTQYF. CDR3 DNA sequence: TGTGCCAGCAGTTACTCGGGCGCTAGCGGAGTTTCACCGATCCTTAATACGCAGTATTTT.

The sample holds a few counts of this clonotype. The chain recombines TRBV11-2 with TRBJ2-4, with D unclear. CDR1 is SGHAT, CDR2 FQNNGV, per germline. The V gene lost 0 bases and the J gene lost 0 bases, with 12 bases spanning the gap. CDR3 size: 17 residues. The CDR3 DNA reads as TGTGCCAGCAGCTTAGATCGCGTGGGCCTAGCCAAAAACATTCAGTACTTC. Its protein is CASSLDRVGLAKNIQYF.

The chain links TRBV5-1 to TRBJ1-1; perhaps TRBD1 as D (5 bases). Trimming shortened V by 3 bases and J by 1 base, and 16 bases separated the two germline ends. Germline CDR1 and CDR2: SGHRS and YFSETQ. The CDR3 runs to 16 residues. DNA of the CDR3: TGCGCCAGCAGCTCACGGGGGGGAATCGGGAACACTGAAGCTTTCTTT. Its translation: CASSSRGGIGNTEAFF.

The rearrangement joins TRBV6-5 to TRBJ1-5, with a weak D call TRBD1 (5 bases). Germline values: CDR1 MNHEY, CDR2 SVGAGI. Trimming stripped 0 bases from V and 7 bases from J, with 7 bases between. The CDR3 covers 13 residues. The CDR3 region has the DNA TGTGCCAGCAGTTACTCCACAGGACAGCCCCAGCATTTT. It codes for CASSYSTGQPQHF.

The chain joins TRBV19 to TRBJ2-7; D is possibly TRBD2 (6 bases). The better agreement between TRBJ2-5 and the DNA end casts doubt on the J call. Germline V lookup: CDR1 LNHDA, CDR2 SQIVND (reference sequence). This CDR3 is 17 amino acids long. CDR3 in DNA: TGTGCCAGTAGTAGAGTTTTCGGAGGGGCAAAGCTAGAGACCCAGTACTTC. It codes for CASSRVFGGAKLETQYF.

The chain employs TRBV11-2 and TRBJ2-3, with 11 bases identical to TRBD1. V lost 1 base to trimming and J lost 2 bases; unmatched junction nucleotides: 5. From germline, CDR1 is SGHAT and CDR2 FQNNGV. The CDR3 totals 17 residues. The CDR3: CASSLGGGQGVTDTQYF. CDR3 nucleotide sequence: TGTGCCAGCAGCTTAGGAGGGGGACAGGGGGTCACAGATACGCAGTATTTT.

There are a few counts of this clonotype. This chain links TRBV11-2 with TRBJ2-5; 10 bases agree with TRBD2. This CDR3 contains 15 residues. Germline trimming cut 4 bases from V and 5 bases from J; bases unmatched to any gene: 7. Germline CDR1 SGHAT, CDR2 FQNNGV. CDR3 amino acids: CASSWASGGSETQYF. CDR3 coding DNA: TGTGCCAGCAGCTGGGCTAGCGGGGGTTCCGAGACCCAGTACTTC.

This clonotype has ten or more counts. As DNA, the CDR3 is TGCAGCGTTGAAGATCTGTCGGACAGGACAAAGAATGAGCAGTTCTTC. The encoded protein is CSVEDLSDRTKNEQFF. The J gene is TRBJ2-1, the V gene TRBV29-1; 7 nucleotides match TRBD1. V shed 0 bases and J 7 bases; nucleotides not matched to a gene: 12. The CDR3 covers 16 residues. Germline V gene sequence: CDR1 SQVTM, CDR2 ANQGSEA.

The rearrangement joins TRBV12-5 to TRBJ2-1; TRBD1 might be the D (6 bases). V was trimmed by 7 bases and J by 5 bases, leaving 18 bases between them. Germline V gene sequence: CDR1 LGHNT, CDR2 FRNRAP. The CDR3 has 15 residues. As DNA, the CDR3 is TGTGCTAGTGTTAAACAGGGCGATTACCACAATGAGCAGTTCTTC. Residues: CASVKQGDYHNEQFF.

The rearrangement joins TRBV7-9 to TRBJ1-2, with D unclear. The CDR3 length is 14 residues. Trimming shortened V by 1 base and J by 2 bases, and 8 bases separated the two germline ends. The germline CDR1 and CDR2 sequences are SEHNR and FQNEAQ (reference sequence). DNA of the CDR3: TGTGCCAGCAGCTTAGTCCCCAGCAACTATGGCTACACCTTC. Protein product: CASSLVPSNYGYTF.

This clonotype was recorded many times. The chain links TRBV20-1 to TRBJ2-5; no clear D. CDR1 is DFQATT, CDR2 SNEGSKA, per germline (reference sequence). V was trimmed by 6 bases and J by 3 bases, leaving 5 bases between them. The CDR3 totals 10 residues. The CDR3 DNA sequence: TGCAGTGCGGGGAAAGAGACCCAGTACTTC. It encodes CSAGKETQYF.

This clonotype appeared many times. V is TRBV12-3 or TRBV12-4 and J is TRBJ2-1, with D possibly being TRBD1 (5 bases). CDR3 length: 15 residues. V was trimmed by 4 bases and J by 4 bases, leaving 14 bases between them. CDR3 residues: CASSSTALGYNEQFF. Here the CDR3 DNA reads TGTGCCAGCAGTTCGACAGCCCTGGGGTACAATGAGCAGTTCTTC.

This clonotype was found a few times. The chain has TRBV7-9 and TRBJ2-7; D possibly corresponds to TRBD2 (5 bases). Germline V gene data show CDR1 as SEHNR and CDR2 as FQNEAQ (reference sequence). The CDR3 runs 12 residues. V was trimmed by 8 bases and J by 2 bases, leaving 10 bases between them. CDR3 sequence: CASSGETYEQYF. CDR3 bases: TGTGCCAGCTCCGGGGAAACCTACGAGCAGTACTTC.

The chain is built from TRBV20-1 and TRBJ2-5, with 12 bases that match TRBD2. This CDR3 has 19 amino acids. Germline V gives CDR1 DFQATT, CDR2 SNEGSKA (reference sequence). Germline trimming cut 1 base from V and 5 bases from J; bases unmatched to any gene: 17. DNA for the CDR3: TGCAGTGCTAGAGGGAGGGGGAGTTCTAGCGGGGGGGCAAGGGAGACCCAGTACTTC. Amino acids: CSARGRGSSSGGARETQYF.

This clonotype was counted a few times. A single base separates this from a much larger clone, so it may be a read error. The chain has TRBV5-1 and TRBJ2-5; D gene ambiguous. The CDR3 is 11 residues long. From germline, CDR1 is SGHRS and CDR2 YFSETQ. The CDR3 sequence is CANSAGETQYF. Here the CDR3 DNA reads TGCGCCAACAGCGCCGGGGAGACCCAGTACTTC. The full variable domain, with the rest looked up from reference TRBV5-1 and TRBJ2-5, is KAGVTQTPRYLIKTRGQQVTLSCSPISGHRSVSWYQQTPGQGLQFLFEYFSETQRNKGNFPGRFSGRQFSNSRSEMNVSTLELGDSALYLCANSAGETQYFGPGTRLLVL.

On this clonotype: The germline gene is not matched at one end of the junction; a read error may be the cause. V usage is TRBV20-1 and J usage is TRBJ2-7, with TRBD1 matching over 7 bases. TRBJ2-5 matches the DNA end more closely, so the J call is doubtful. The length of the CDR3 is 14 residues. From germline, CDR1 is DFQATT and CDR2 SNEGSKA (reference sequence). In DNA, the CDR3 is TGCCGTGCTAGAGAAGGAAGGACAGGAGAGACCCAGTACTTC. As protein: CRAREGRTGETQYF.

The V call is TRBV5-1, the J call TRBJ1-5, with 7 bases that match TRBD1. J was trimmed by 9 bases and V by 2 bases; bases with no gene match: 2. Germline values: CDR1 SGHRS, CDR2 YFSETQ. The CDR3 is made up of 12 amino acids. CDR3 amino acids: CASSFRGPPQHF. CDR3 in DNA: TGCGCCAGCAGCTTTAGGGGGCCGCCCCAGCATTTT.

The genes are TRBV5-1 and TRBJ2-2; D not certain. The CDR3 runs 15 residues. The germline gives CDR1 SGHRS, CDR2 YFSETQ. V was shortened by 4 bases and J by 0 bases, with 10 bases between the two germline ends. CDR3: CASSQILTNTGELFF. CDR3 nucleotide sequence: TGCGCCAGCAGCCAGATCCTAACGAACACCGGGGAGCTGTTTTTT. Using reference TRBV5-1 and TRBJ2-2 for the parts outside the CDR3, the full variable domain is KAGVTQTPRYLIKTRGQQVTLSCSPISGHRSVSWYQQTPGQGLQFLFEYFSETQRNKGNFPGRFSGRQFSNSRSEMNVSTLELGDSALYLCASSQILTNTGELFFGEGSRLTVL.

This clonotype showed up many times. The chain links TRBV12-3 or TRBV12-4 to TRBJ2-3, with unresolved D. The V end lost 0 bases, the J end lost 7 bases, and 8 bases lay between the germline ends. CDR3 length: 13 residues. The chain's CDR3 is CASSLALGYTQYF. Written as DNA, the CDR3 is TGTGCCAGCAGTTTAGCGTTGGGATATACGCAGTATTTT.

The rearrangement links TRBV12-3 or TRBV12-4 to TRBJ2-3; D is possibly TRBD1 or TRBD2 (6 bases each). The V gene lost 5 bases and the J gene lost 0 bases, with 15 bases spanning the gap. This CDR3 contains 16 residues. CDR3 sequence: CASSLVGGSSTDTQYF. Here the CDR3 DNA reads TGTGCCAGCAGTCTCGTGGGGGGCAGTAGCACAGATACGCAGTATTTT.

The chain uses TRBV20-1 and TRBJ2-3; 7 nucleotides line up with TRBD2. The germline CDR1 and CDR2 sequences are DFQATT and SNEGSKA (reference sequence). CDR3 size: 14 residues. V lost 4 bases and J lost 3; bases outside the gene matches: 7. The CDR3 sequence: CSATDASGTDTQYF. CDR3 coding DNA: TGCAGTGCTACGGACGCTAGCGGAACAGATACGCAGTATTTT.